This TCR beta chain was recorded in a study of PD-1 blockade in classical Hodgkin lymphoma. Time point defined: cycle 4 day 1 (C4D1), after six to seven weeks of nivolumab. Every one of the patients relapsed after autologous stem cell transplantation (brentuximab vedotin exposure was variable). Measured with immunoSEQ multiplex PCR; TCRdb has only the in-frame clones, and not every one. The sample shows about 41,000 clones, around 69% of them seen only once. About this clone itself: No antigen is known for it.

The CDR3 covers 19 residues. CDR1 is MGHRA and CDR2 is YSYEKL in the germline V gene. V shed 4 bases and J 1 base; nucleotides not matched to a gene: 15. Findings of the study overall: Exclusion covered patients beginning nivolumab under 1 year post-ASCT.

This sequence was found in a human donor with classical Hodgkin lymphoma. The V gene is TRBV4-1, the J gene TRBJ2-3; 9 bases match TRBD2. Source: peripheral blood mononuclear cells (PBMCs), taken before the fourth cycle of nivolumab. CDR3 sequence reads: CASSPSGASGDTRTDTQYF. As DNA, the CDR3 is TGCGCCAGCAGCCCCTCGGGTGCTAGCGGGGATACCCGCACAGATACGCAGTATTTT.